Below are 23 T cell receptor beta chains sequenced from a single sample in a study of T cells in Graves' hyperthyroidism and ophthalmopathy. Using RNA transcripts as the source, TCR beta CDR3 regions were amplified. TCR CDR3 regions were first amplified by RT-PCR with HTBI primers. TCRdb re-called the multiplex PCR reads with MiXCR, one entry per CDR3 protein. The sample includes roughly 710,000 distinct CDR3 sequences, just over 35% of them seen just once. The specimen was blood. The receptors here all came from a woman aged 40 to 50 with Graves' hyperthyroidism.

The chain couples TRBV24-1 to TRBJ2-2; D not certain. Germline CDR1 reads KGHDR; CDR2 reads SFDVKD. The CDR3 length is 14 residues. The V and J ends lost 4 bases and 5 bases respectively, with 10 bases between them. The CDR3: CATSDPSGTGELFF. The CDR3 DNA reads TGTGCCACCAGTGACCCCTCGGGTACCGGGGAGCTGTTTTTT.

The chain carries TRBV29-1 and TRBJ2-7; no clear D. V gave up 3 bases and J gave up 3 bases, with 9 bases separating them. CDR1 SQVTM and CDR2 ANQGSEA come from the germline V gene. The CDR3 runs 12 residues. CDR3 in amino acids: CSVDDGRYEQYF. CDR3 sequence (DNA): TGCAGCGTTGACGACGGACGCTACGAGCAGTACTTC.

Regarding this clonotype: Germline and junction disagree at one end, which may indicate a read error. The gene calls are TRBV5-1 and TRBJ2-2, with D tentatively TRBD2 (5 bases). This CDR3 is built from 15 residues. Germline loops: CDR1 SGHRS, CDR2 YFSETQ. CDR3 sequence reads: CASSGPHADAGELFF. The DNA of the CDR3 is TGTGCCAGCAGCGGTCCCCATGCGGACGCCGGGGAGCTGTTTTTT.

This clonotype was seen a handful of times. V usage is TRBV9 and J usage is TRBJ2-2; 11 nucleotides match TRBD2. The CDR3 is 16 amino acids. With 3 bases clipped from V and 4 bases from J, the junction kept 5 bases outside the gene matches. Germline lookup yields CDR1 SGDLS and CDR2 YYNGEE. CDR3 DNA sequence: TGTGCCAGCAGCGCTGGGACTAGCGGTTCCACCGGGGAGCTGTTTTTT. Its protein is CASSAGTSGSTGELFF.

Comment on this clonotype: This could be a read error, since a much larger clone is one nucleotide away. This CDR3 is missing its conserved last phenylalanine or tryptophan, likely due to a read error. The gene calls are TRBV7-7 and TRBJ2-5; weak D call: TRBD1 (6 bases). Per germline, CDR1 SSHAT and CDR2 FNYEAQ (reference sequence). The length of the CDR3 is 15 residues. The CDR3: CASSYLQGIGETQYL. In nucleotides, the CDR3 is TGTGCTAGCAGCTATCTCCAGGGGATTGGAGAGACCCAGTACCTC.

This clonotype was counted many times. The rearrangement joins TRBV7-8 to TRBJ2-2; D gene uncertain. Trimming shortened V by 8 bases and J by 0 bases, and 10 bases separated the two germline ends. This CDR3 has 14 amino acids. Germline lookup yields CDR1 SGHVS and CDR2 FQNEAQ. The CDR3, as DNA: TGTGCCAGCCGTAAGGGTTCGAACACCGGGGAGCTGTTTTTT. As protein: CASRKGSNTGELFF.

The table lists this clonotype with a count of one. V and J are TRBV19 and TRBJ1-1, with TRBD1 identical over 11 bases. This CDR3 has 17 amino acids. Germline CDR1 reads LNHDA; CDR2 reads SQIVND (reference sequence). This CDR3 reads CAVKTRTGGWRNTEAFF. Written as DNA, the CDR3 is TGTGCTGTGAAGACCCGGACAGGGGGCTGGCGGAACACTGAAGCTTTCTTT.

This clonotype was detected ten times or more. This chain joins TRBV6-5 and TRBJ1-1; 8 bases fit TRBD1. With 6 bases clipped from V and 1 base from J, the junction kept 4 bases outside the gene matches. Germline assignment: CDR1 MNHEY and CDR2 SVGAGI. This CDR3 contains 14 residues. CDR3 coding DNA: TGTGCCAGCAGGAGGGGACAGGCGAACACTGAAGCTTTCTTT. This codes for CASRRGQANTEAFF.

The chain has TRBV10-3 and TRBJ2-5; possibly TRBD2 for D (5 bases). The CDR3 sequence is 15 residues long. Germline CDR1 and CDR2: ENHRY and SYGVKD. Trimming stripped 4 bases from V and 9 bases from J, with 21 bases between. The CDR3 region is CAISVGEGSNQPQYF. CDR3 DNA sequence: TGTGCCATCAGTGTTGGGGAAGGGAGCAATCAGCCCCAGTACTTC.

The V and J genes are TRBV19 and TRBJ2-7; D could derive from TRBD1 or TRBD2 (5 bases each). This CDR3 is built from 15 residues. The germline gives CDR1 LNHDA, CDR2 SQIVND (reference sequence). Trimming pared 3 bases from V and 0 bases from J, leaving 12 bases between. CDR3 residues: CASSMGTSRSYEQYF. CDR3 coding DNA: TGTGCCAGTAGTATGGGGACCTCCCGCTCCTACGAGCAGTACTTC.

This clonotype was observed at least ten times. The V gene is TRBV7-8, the J gene TRBJ1-6; D call uncertain. This CDR3 comprises 14 residues. From germline, CDR1 is SGHVS and CDR2 FQNEAQ. V lost 1 base and J 7 bases, leaving 8 bases between the germline ends. This CDR3 reads CASSLELSNSPLHF. The CDR3 coding sequence is TGTGCCAGCAGCTTAGAGTTATCGAATTCACCCCTCCACTTT.

This clonotype was seen only a few times. J is TRBJ2-2 and V is TRBV6-2 or TRBV6-3; D gene ambiguous. This CDR3 region has 15 residues. Germline values: CDR1 MNHEY, CDR2 SVGEGT. V was cut by 3 bases and J by 3 bases, with 11 bases left in between. The CDR3 coding sequence is TGTGCCAGCAGTTATTCATACCGGGACACCGGGGAGCTGTTTTTT. Translation: CASSYSYRDTGELFF.

This clonotype was counted between two and nine times. Germline is not matched at one junction end, which may reflect a read error. This rearrangement joins TRBV24-1 to TRBJ1-1, with TRBD1 matching 9 bases. The CDR3 covers 16 residues. The V gene's germline CDR1 is KGHDR and CDR2 SFDVKD. The CDR3 sequence: CASSLYSWTGATEAFF. The CDR3 bases are TGTGCCAGCAGTTTATACTCCTGGACAGGGGCCACTGAAGCTTTCTTT.

This clonotype occurred many times. This chain connects TRBV20-1 to TRBJ1-3; possibly TRBD1 for D (5 bases). The V and J ends lost 2 bases and 3 bases respectively, with 11 bases between them. CDR3 length: 14 residues. Per the germline V gene, CDR1 is DFQATT and CDR2 is SNEGSKA (reference sequence). The CDR3 sequence: CSARFQGGGNTIYF. CDR3 sequence (DNA): TGCAGTGCTAGATTTCAGGGTGGTGGAAACACCATATATTTT.

This clonotype was observed a few times. The rearrangement uses TRBV19 and TRBJ2-6; D is ambiguous. Trimming removed 1 base at V and 0 bases at J, with 10 bases between. Germline values: CDR1 LNHDA, CDR2 SQIVND (reference sequence). The CDR3 contains 17 residues. CDR3 bases: TGTGCCAGTAGTATAGCCGGCTGGACCTCTGGGGCCAACGTCCTGACTTTC. Its translation is CASSIAGWTSGANVLTF.

Remarks on this clonotype: An end of the junction differs from the germline gene, which may be a read error. The chain is built from TRBV2 and TRBJ1-2; 10 bases map to TRBD1. The CDR3 consists of 15 residues. Looked up from germline, CDR1 is SNHLY and CDR2 is FYNNEI. The DNA of the CDR3 is TGTGCCTGCAGTGATGGGGACAGGGGTAACTATGGCTACACCTTC. Translation gives CACSDGDRGNYGYTF.

The J gene is TRBJ1-2, the V gene TRBV2; TRBD1 might be the D (6 bases). The germline CDR1 and CDR2 sequences are SNHLY and FYNNEI. This CDR3 region has 13 residues. V lost 4 bases and J lost 6, with 12 bases in between. The CDR3 DNA follows: TGTGCCAGCAGTGGAAGAGGGGGGGATGGCTACACCTTC. Protein product: CASSGRGGDGYTF.

The V gene is TRBV20-1, the J gene TRBJ2-7; the match to TRBD2 covers 10 bases. Germline CDR1 DFQATT, CDR2 SNEGSKA (reference sequence). The J segment lost 5 bases and the V segment lost 1 base, leaving 8 bases of the junction unmatched. This CDR3 comprises 15 residues. The CDR3: CSARAAGAGGDEQYF. The CDR3 DNA reads TGCAGTGCTAGAGCCGCTGGAGCGGGAGGGGACGAGCAGTACTTC.

CDR3 sequence: CASSLQGQGNSPLHF. CDR3 bases: TGTGCCAGCAGCTTACAGGGTCAGGGAAATTCACCCCTCCACTTT. The V call is TRBV7-9, the J call TRBJ1-6, with D possibly matching TRBD1 (5 bases). The V and J ends lost 2 bases and 7 bases respectively, with 12 bases between them. The CDR3 consists of 15 residues. The germline CDR1 and CDR2 sequences are SEHNR and FQNEAQ (reference sequence).

The rearrangement joins TRBV15 to TRBJ1-3; TRBD1 is a possible D gene (5 bases). Germline values: CDR1 LNHNV, CDR2 YYDKDF (reference sequence). V gave up 3 bases and J gave up 2 bases, with 8 bases separating them. The CDR3 sequence is 14 residues long. The CDR3 bases are TGTGCCACCAGCAGTTTGGGGGCTGGAAACACCATATATTTT. Its protein product is CATSSLGAGNTIYF. The complete variable domain, with remaining parts taken from reference TRBV15 and TRBJ1-3, reads DAMVIQNPRYQVTQFGKPVTLSCSQTLNHNVMYWYQQKSSQAPKLLFHYYDKDFNNEADTPDNFQSRRPNTSFCFLDIRSPGLGDTAMYLCATSSLGAGNTIYFGEGSWLTVV.

J is TRBJ2-6 and V is TRBV12-3 or TRBV12-4, with 9 nucleotides matching TRBD1. This CDR3 is built from 18 residues. With 6 bases clipped from V and 3 bases from J, the junction kept 12 bases outside the gene matches. CDR3 in DNA: TGTGCCAGCAGCCCCTCGGGACAGGGTAGTGTTGGGGCCAACGTCCTGACTTTC. Translation gives CASSPSGQGSVGANVLTF.

This clonotype was observed a few times. V is TRBV10-3 and J is TRBJ1-1; no firm D call. With 2 bases removed from V and 5 bases from J, the gap between germline ends came to 18 bases. This CDR3 comprises 16 residues. From germline, CDR1 is ENHRY and CDR2 SYGVKD. For the CDR3, the DNA is TGTGCCATCAGTGAGGAAGTTGTAGTAGGGAAAACTGAAGCTTTCTTT. Its protein product is CAISEEVVVGKTEAFF.

The sample holds a few counts of this clonotype. V usage is TRBV7-9 and J usage is TRBJ2-3; 8 positions match TRBD2. Trimming removed 6 bases from V and 4 bases from J; junction bases left unmatched: 9. Germline CDR1 reads SEHNR; CDR2 reads FQNEAQ (reference sequence). The CDR3 sequence is 15 residues long. DNA of the CDR3: TGTGCCAGCAGGCGGACTAGCCCCGAGGCAGATACGCAGTATTTT. It codes for CASRRTSPEADTQYF.